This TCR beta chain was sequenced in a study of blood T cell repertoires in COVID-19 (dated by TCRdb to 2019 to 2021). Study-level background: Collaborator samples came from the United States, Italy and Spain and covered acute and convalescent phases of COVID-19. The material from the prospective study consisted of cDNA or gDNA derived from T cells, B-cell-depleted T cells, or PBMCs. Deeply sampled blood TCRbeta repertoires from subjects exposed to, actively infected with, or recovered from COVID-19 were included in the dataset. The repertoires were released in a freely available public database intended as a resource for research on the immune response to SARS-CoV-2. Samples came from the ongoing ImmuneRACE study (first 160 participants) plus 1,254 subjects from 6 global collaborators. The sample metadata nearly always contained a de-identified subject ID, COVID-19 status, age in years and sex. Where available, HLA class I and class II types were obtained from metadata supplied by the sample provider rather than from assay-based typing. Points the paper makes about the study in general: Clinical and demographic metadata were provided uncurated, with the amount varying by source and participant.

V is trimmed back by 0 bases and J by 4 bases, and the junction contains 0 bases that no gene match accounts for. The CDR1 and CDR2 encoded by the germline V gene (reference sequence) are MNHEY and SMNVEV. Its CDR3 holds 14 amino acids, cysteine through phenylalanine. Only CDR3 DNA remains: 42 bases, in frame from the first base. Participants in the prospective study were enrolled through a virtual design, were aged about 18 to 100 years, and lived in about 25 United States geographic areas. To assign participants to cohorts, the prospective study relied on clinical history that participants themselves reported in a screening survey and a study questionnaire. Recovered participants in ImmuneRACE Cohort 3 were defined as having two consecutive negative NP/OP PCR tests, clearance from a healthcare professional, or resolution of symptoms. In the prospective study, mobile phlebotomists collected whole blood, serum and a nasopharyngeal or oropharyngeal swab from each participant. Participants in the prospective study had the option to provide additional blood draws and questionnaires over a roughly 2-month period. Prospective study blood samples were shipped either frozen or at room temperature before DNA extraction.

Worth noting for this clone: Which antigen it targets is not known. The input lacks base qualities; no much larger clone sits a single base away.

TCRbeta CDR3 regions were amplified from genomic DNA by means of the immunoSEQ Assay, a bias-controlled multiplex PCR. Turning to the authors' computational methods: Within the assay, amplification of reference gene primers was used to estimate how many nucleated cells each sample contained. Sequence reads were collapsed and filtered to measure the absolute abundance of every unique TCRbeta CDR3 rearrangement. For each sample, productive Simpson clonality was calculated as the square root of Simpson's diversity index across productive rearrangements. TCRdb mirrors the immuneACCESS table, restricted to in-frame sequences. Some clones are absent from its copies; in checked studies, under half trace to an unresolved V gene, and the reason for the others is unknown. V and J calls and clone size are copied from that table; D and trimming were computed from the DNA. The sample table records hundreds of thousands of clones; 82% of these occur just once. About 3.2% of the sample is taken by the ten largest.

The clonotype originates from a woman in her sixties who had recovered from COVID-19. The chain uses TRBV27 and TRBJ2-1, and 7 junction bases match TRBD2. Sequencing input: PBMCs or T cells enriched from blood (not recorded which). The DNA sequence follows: TGTGCCAGCAGTTTATCGCGGGGGTACAATGAGCAGTTCTTC. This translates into CASSLSRGYNEQFF.